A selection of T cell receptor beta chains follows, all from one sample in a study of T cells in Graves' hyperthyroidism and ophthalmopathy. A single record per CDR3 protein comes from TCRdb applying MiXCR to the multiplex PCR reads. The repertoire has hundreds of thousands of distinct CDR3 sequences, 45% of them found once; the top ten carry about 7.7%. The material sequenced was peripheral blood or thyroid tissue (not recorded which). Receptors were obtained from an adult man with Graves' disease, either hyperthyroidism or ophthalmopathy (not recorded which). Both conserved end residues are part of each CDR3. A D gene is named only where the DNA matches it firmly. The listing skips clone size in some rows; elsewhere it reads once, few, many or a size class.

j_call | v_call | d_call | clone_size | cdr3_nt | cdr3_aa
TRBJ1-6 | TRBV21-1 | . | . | TGTGCCAGCAGCGAAGGAGGGACAGGCGCCAATTCACCCCTCCACTTT | CASSEGGTGANSPLHF
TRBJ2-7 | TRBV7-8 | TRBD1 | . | TGTGCCAGCAGCTTGGACAGGCTTATGTACGAGCAGTACTTC | CASSLDRLMYEQYF
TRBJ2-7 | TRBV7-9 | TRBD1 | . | TGTGCCAGCTCAACTTACAGGGGCAACGAGCAGTACTTC | CASSTYRGNEQYF
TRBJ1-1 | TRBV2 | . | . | TGTGCCAGCAGTGCCGTAGAGGAAGCTTTCTTT | CASSAVEEAFF
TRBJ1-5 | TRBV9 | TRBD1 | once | TGTGCCAGCAGCCAGCTGACAGGGGGCAATCAGCCCCAGCATTTT | CASSQLTGGNQPQHF
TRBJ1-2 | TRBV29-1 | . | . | TGCAGCTTAGGCTCGACAGTCTATGGCTACACCTTC | CSLGSTVYGYTF
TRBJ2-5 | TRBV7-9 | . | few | TGCGCCAGCAGCTTCGCGGGGCGTAACCAAGAGACCCAGTACTTC | CASSFAGRNQETQYF
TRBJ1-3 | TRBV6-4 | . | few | TGTGCCAGCAGTCAAGCCGGGGGGCACGGAAACACCATATATTTT | CASSQAGGHGNTIYF
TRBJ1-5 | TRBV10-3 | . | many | TGTGCCATCAGTGAGTCGGGACCCACGTTCCGCAATCAGCCCCAGCATTTT | CAISESGPTFRNQPQHF
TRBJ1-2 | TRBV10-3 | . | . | TGTGCCATCAGTGAGAACAGGGATTCTGGCTACACCTTC | CAISENRDSGYTF
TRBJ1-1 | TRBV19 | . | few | TGTGCCAGTAGTATAGAAACAGGTTTGAACACTGAAGCTTTCTTT | CASSIETGLNTEAFF
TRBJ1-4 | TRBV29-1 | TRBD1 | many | TGCAGCGTTGAAATCGCAGGGGGCAAGGAAAAACTGTTTTTT | CSVEIAGGKEKLFF
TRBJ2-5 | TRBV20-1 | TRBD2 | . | TGCAGTGCTAGAGCTGCCGGGACTAACCAAGAGACCCAGTACTTC | CSARAAGTNQETQYF
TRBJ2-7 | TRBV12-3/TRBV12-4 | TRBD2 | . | TGTGCCAGCATTAGCCGGGGACTAATCCGACGCGAGCAGTACTTC | CASISRGLIRREQYF
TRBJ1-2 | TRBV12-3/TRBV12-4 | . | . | TGTGCCAGCAGTTTAAGCTCCGAATGGGGGATATTGGGCTACACCTTC | CASSLSSEWGILGYTF
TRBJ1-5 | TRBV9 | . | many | TGTGCCAGCAGCACCGGACAGAATAGCAATCAGCCCCAGCATTTT | CASSTGQNSNQPQHF
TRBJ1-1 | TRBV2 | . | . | TGTGCCAGCACCTCACCGAACACTGAAGCTTTCTTT | CASTSPNTEAFF
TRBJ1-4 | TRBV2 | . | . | TGTGCCAGCGGGGTTGGGACCGGGAGGAAACTGTTTTTT | CASGVGTGRKLFF
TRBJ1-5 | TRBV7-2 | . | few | TGTGCCAGCAGCTTAGGGGTCGCTTACAATCAGCCCCAGCATTTT | CASSLGVAYNQPQHF
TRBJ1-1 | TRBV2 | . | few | TGTGCCAGCACCCTAAGGTCCGGAGTTTACACTGAAGCTTTCTTT | CASTLRSGVYTEAFF
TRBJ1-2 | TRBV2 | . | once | TGTGTCCGAAACCCGGGACAAAACTATGGCTACACCTTC | CVRNPGQNYGYTF
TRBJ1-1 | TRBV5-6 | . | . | TGTGCCAGCAGCCTCCTCGGACCTAGGGGAACTGAAGCTTTCTTT | CASSLLGPRGTEAFF
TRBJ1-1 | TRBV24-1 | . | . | TGTGCCACCAACCCAACAGCGAACACTGAAGCTTTCTTT | CATNPTANTEAFF
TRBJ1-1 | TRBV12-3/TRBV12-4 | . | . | TGTGCCACAGGAAACACTGAAGCTTTCTTT | CATGNTEAFF
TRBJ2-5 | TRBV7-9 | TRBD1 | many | TGTGCCAGCACCCTGGACAGGGCGCAAGAGACCCAGTACTTC | CASTLDRAQETQYF
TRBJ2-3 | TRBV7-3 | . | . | TGTGCCAGCAGCTTAAACAGGGAAGATACGCAGTATTTT | CASSLNREDTQYF
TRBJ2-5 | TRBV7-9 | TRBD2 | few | TGTGCCAGCAGCCCGTGGACTAGCGGGGGCCCTTACCAAGAGACCCAGTACTTC | CASSPWTSGGPYQETQYF
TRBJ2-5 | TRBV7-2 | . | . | TGTGCCAGCAGCTTAGGACCTGGGGGACAAGAGACCCAGTACTTC | CASSLGPGGQETQYF
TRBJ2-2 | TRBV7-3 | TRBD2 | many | TGTGCCAGCAGCTTAATGAGGCGGGAGACCAACACCGGGGAGCTGTTTTTT | CASSLMRRETNTGELFF
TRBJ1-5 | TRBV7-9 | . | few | TGTGCCAGCAGCTACGGACAGTACAATCAGCCCCAGCATTTT | CASSYGQYNQPQHF
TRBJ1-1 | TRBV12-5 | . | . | TGTGCTAGTGGTGGAGTGCCTTTCTTT | CASGGVPFF
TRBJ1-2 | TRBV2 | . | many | TGTGCCAGCAGTGAGGGACAACCCGGTGGCTACACCTTC | CASSEGQPGGYTF
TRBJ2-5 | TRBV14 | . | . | TGTGCCAGCAGCCAAGAAAAGGGGACCCAAGAGACCCAGTACTTC | CASSQEKGTQETQYF
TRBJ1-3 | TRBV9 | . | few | TGTGCCAGCAGCGCACAAGGGTCCTCTGGAAACACCATATATTTT | CASSAQGSSGNTIYF
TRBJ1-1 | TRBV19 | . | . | TGTGCCAGTAGTAACTTGAGAGCGATCACTGAAGCTTTCTTT | CASSNLRAITEAFF
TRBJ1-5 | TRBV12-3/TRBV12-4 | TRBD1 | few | TGTGCCTGGAGTCAGGGGACAGCTCAGCCCCAGCATTTT | CAWSQGTAQPQHF
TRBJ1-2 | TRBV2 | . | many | TGTGCCAGCAGAACTGATCGGGACAACGCCTTC | CASRTDRDNAF
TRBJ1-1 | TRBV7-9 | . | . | TGCGCCAGCAGTCACAGGGTAGGCACTGAAGCTTTCTTT | CASSHRVGTEAFF
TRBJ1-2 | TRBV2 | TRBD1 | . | TGTGCCAGCAGTCCGGGACAGGATGGATATGGCTACACCTTC | CASSPGQDGYGYTF
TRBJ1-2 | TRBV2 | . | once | TGTGCCAGCAACCGGCAGGGAATGGATGGCTACACCTTC | CASNRQGMDGYTF
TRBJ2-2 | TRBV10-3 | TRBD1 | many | TGTGCCATCAGCTCCGACAGGGCCGCGAACACCGGGGAGCTGTTTTTT | CAISSDRAANTGELFF
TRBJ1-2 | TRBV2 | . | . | TGTGCCAGCAGCCCATTCCCCCGACAGGCGGGCTACACCTTC | CASSPFPRQAGYTF